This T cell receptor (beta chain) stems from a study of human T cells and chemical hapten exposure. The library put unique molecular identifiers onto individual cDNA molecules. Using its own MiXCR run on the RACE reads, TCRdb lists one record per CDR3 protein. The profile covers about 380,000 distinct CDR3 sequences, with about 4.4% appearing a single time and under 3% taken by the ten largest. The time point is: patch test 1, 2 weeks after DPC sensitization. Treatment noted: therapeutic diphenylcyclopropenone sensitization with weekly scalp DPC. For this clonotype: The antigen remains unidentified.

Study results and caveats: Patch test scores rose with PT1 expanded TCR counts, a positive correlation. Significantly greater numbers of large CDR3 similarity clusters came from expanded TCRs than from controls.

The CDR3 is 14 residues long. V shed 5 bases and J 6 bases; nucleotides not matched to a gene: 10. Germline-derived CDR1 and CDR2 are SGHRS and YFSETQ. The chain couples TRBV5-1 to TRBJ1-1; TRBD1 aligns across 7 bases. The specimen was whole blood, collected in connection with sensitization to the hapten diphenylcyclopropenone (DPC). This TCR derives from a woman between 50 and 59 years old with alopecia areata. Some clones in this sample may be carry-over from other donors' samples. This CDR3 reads CASRSQGGGSEAFF. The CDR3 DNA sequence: TGCGCCAGCAGGTCCCAGGGGGGCGGATCTGAAGCTTTCTTT. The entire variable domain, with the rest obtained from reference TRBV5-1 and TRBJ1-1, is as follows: KAGVTQTPRYLIKTRGQQVTLSCSPISGHRSVSWYQQTPGQGLQFLFEYFSETQRNKGNFPGRFSGRQFSNSRSEMNVSTLELGDSALYLCASRSQGGGSEAFFGQGTRLTVV.